The subject of this entry is one T cell receptor (beta chain). The entry originates in a study of blood T cell repertoires in COVID-19. Assay used: immunoSEQ multiplex PCR; TCRdb lists only in-frame clones, some missing. The sample consists of approximately 80,000 clones, 65% to 90% of them appearing once. Germline V lookup: CDR1 LNHDA, CDR2 SQIVND (reference sequence). Losses at the gene ends were 10 bases for V and 5 bases for J; bases not matched to a gene: 11. CDR3 length: 15 amino acids. The source is an elderly man with acute or convalescent COVID-19. The rearrangement links TRBV19 to TRBJ2-1, with 10 bases identical to TRBD1. The source material was peripheral blood. The CDR3 DNA reads TGTGCCACCCCCTTAGGGACAGGGGACGACAATGAGCAGTTCTTC. Translation gives CATPLGTGDDNEQFF.